Detailed here is one TCR beta chain. Its antigen is not known. What was sequenced were expressed TCRB transcripts, since all of the isolated RNA had been reverse transcribed. The protocol was immunoSEQ multiplex PCR, while the TCRdb copy is restricted to in-frame clones and leaves out a portion. The sample yields about 470,000 clones, 30% seen once. The CDR3 totals 15 residues. Germline assignment: CDR1 GTSNPN and CDR2 SVGIG (reference sequence). Trimming removed 3 bases at V and 1 base at J, with 15 bases between. This sample was taken from a study of beta chain features in type 1 diabetes. General observations from the study: Patients' naive, central memory and Treg TCRB repertoires seemed closer to one another than those of healthy donors.

There was one heparinised blood draw per donor, averaging approximately 120 mL. The chain employs TRBV30 and TRBJ2-5, with D possibly being TRBD1 or TRBD2 (5 bases each). Material: naive CD4+ T cells from blood. This TCR was sampled from a man between 18 and 29 years old in good health. The CDR3 loop reads CAWSISGTLQETQYF. Here the CDR3 DNA reads TGTGCCTGGAGCATCTCAGGGACCCTCCAAGAGACCCAGTACTTC.